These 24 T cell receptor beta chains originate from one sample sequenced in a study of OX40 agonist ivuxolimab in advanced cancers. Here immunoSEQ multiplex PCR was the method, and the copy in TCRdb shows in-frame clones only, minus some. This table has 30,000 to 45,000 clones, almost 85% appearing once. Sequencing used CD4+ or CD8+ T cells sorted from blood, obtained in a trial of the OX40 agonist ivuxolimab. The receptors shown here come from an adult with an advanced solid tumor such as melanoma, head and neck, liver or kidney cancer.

CDR3 bases: TGTGCCAGCAGCGTAACCCCAGGCATTGCTAATGAAAAACTGTTTTTT. Protein sequence: CASSVTPGIANEKLFF. The chain links TRBV9 to TRBJ1-4; D uncertain. CDR1 SGDLS and CDR2 YYNGEE come from the germline V gene. The V end lost 1 base, the J end lost 3 bases, and 13 bases lay between the germline ends. This CDR3 contains 16 residues.

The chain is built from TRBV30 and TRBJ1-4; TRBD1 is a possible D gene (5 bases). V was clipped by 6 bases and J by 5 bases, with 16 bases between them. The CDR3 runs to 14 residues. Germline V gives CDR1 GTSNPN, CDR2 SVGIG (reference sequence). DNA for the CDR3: TGTGCCTGCTATCCGGGACTCCGAAATGAAAAACTGTTTTTT. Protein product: CACYPGLRNEKLFF.

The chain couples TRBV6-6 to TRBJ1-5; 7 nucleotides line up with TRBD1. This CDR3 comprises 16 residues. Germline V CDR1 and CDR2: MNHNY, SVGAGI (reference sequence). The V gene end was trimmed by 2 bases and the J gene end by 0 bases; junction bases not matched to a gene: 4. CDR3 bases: TGTGCCAGCAGTTACGGGACAGTCAATAGCAATCAGCCCCAGCATTTT. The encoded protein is CASSYGTVNSNQPQHF.

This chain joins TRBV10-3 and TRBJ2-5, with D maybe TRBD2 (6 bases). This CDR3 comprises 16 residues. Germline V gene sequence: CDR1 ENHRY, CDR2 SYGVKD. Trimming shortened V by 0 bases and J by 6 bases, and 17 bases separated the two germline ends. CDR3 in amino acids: CAISESKVSSDKTQYF. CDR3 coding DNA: TGTGCCATCAGTGAGTCGAAGGTGTCTAGCGACAAGACCCAGTACTTC.

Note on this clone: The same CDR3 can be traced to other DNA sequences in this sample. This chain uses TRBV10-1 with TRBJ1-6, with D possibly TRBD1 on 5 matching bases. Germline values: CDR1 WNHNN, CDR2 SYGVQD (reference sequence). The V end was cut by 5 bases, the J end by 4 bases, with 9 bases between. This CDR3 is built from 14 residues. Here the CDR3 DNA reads TGCGCCAGCAGTCTTGGACAATATAATTCACCCCTCCACTTT. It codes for CASSLGQYNSPLHF.

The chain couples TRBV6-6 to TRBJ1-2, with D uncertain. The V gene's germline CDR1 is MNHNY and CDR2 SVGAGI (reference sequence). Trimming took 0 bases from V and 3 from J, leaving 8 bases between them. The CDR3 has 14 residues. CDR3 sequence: CASSYSIQYYGYTF. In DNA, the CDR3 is TGTGCCAGCAGTTACTCGATACAGTACTATGGCTACACCTTC.

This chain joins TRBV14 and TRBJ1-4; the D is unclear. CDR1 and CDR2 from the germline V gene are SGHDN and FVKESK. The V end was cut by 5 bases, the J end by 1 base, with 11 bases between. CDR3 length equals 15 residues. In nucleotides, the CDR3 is TGTGCCAGCAGCGGAGGCAGGCAAACTAATGAAAAACTGTTTTTT. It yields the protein CASSGGRQTNEKLFF.

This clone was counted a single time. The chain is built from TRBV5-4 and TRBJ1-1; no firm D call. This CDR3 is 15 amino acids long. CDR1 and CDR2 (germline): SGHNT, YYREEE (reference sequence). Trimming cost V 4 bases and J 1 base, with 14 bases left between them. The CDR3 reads CASSPRAGENTEAFF. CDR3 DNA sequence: TGTGCCAGCAGCCCAAGGGCGGGAGAGAACACTGAAGCTTTCTTT.

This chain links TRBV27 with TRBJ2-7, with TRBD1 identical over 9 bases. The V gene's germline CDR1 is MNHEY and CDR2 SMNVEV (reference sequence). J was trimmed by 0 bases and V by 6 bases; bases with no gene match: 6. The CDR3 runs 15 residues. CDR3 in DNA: TGTGCCAGCAGGGGTACAGGGGGCGGCTCCTACGAGCAGTACTTC. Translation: CASRGTGGGSYEQYF.

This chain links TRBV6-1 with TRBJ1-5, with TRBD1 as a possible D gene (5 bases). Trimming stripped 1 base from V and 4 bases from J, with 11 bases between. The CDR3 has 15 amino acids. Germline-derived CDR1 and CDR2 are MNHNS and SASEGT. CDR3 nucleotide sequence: TGTGCCAGCAGTGAAGATTTTAGGGGTAATCAGCCCCAGCATTTT. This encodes CASSEDFRGNQPQHF.

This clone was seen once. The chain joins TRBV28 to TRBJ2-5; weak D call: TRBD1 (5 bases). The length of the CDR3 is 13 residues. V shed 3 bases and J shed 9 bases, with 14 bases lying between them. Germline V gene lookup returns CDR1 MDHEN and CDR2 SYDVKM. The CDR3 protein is CASSFGPDKPQYF. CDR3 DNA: TGTGCCAGCAGTTTCGGTCCGGACAAACCCCAGTACTTC.

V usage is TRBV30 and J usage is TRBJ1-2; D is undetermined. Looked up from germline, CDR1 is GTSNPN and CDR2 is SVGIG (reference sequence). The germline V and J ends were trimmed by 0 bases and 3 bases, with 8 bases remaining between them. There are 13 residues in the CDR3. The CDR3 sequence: CAWSVERDYGYTF. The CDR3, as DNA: TGTGCCTGGAGTGTGGAACGGGACTATGGCTACACCTTC.

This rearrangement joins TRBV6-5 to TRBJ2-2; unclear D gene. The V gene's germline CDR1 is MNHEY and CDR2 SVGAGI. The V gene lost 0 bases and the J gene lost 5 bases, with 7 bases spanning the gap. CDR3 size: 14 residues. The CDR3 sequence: CASSYSPETGELFF. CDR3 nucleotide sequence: TGTGCCAGCAGTTACTCGCCGGAAACCGGGGAGCTGTTTTTT.

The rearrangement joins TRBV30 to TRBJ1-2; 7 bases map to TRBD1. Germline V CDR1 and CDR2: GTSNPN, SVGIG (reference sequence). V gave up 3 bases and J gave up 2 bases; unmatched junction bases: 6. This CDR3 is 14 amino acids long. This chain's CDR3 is CAWRLGQANYGYTF. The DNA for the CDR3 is TGTGCCTGGAGACTTGGACAGGCAAACTATGGCTACACCTTC.

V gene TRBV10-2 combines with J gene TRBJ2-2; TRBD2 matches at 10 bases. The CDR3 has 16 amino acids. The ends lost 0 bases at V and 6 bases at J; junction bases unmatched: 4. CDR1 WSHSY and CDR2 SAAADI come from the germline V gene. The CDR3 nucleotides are TGCGCCAGCAGTGAGTCGAACAGCGGGGGGGCCGGGGAGCTGTTTTTT. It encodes CASSESNSGGAGELFF.

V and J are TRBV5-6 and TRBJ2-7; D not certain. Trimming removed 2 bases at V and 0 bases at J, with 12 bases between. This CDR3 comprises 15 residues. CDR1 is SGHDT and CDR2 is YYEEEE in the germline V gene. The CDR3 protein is CASSFRGPTSYEQYF. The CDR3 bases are TGTGCCAGCAGCTTTCGAGGACCCACCTCCTACGAGCAGTACTTC.

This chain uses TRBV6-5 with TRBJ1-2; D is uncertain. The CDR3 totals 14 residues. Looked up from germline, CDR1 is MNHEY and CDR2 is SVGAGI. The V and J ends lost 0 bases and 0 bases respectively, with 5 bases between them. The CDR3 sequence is CASSYSTANYGYTF. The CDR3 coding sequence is TGTGCCAGCAGTTACTCGACCGCTAACTATGGCTACACCTTC.

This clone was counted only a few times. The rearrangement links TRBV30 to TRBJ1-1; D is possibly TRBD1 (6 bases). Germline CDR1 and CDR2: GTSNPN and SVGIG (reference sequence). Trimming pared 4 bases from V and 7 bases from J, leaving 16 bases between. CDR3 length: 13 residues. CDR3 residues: CAWIGTGMLEAFF. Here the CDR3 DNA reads TGTGCCTGGATTGGCACAGGGATGCTTGAAGCTTTCTTT.

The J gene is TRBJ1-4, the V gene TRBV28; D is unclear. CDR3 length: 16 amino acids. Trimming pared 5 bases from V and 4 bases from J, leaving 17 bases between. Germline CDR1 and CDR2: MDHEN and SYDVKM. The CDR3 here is CASSIVEGVFNEKLFF. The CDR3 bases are TGTGCCAGCAGTATCGTCGAGGGCGTCTTTAATGAAAAACTGTTTTTT. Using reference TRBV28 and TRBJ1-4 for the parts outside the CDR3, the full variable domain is DVKVTQSSRYLVKRTGEKVFLECVQDMDHENMFWYRQDPGLGLRLIYFSYDVKMKEKGDIPEGYSVSREKKERFSLILESASTNQTSMYLCASSIVEGVFNEKLFFGSGTQLSVL.

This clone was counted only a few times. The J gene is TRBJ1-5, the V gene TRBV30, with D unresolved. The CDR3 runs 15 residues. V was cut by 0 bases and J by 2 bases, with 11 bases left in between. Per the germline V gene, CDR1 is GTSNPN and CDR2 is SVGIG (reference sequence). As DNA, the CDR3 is TGTGCCTGGAGTGTTTTAGCAGTCGGCAATCAGCCCCAGCATTTT. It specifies CAWSVLAVGNQPQHF. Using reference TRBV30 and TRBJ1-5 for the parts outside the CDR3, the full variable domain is SQTIHQWPATLVQPVGSPLSLECTVEGTSNPNLYWYRQAAGRGLQLLFYSVGIGQISSEVPQNLSASRPQDRQFILSSKKLLLSDSGFYLCAWSVLAVGNQPQHFGDGTRLSIL.

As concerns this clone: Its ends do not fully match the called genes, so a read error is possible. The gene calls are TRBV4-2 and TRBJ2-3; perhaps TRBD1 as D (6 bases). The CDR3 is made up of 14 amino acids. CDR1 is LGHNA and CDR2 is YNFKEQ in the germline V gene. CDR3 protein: CASSQDSRTVTQYF. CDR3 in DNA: TGTGCCAGCAGCCAAGACTCCCGGACAGTTACGCAGTATTTT.

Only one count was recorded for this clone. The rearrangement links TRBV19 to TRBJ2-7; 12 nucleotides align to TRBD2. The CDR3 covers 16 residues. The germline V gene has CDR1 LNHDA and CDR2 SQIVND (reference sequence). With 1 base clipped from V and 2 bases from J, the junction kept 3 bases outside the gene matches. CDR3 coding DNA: TGTGCCAGTAGTATAGCTAGCGGGAGGGCCGCCTACGAGCAGTACTTC. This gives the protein CASSIASGRAAYEQYF.

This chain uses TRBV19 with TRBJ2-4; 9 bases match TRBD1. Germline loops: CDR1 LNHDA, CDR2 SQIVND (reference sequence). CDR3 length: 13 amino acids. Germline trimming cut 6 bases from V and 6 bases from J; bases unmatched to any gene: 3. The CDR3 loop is CASRGTGSNIQYF. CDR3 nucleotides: TGTGCCAGTAGGGGGACAGGGTCAAACATTCAGTACTTC.

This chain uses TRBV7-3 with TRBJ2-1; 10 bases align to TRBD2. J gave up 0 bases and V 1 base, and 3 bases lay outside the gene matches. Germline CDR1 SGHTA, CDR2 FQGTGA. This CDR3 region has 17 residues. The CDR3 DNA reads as TGTGCCAGCAGCTTAAACCCTAGCGGGAGCTCCTACAATGAGCAGTTCTTC. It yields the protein CASSLNPSGSSYNEQFF.